Shown below are 5 T cell receptor beta chains from a single sample sequenced in a study of T cell clonality in common variable immunodeficiency. Method: immunoSEQ multiplex PCR; TCRdb's copy keeps in-frame clones and lacks some. The sample has 40,000 to 50,000 clones, none seen only once. Sequencing used peripheral blood mononuclear cells. The receptors here all came from a person aged 18 to 70 in good health.

This CDR3 is CASSLGGHEQYF. The sequenced CDR3 bases are TGTGCCAGCAGCTTAGGCGGGCACGAG. V gene TRBV11-3 combines with J gene TRBJ2-7; D is possibly TRBD2 (5 bases). Read data end 3 residues before the CDR3 end; the end is taken from the germline J gene. The CDR3 has 12 residues. V lost 1 base and J lost 5, with 6 bases in between. Germline values: CDR1 SGHNT, CDR2 YENEEA.

This clone was seen repeatedly, ten times or more. The CDR3 end is not reached by the read, which stops 3 residues before it; the germline J gene fills it in. The chain joins TRBV19 to TRBJ1-3; D may be TRBD1 (6 bases). Trimming cost V 7 bases and J 0 bases, with 10 bases left between them. This CDR3 spans 14 amino acids. Germline V gene lookup returns CDR1 LNHDA and CDR2 SQIVND (reference sequence). CDR3 bases read: TGTGCCAGTACCCCACAGGGCTCTGGAAACACC. Translated, it gives CASTPQGSGNT. Given in full, the CDR3 is CASTPQGSGNTIYF.

This clone was detected many times. The read ends 3 residues early relative to the CDR3; the germline J gene fills the gap. The chain has TRBV5-1 and TRBJ1-3; 7 nucleotides align to TRBD1. This CDR3 region has 16 residues. Germline V gene lookup returns CDR1 SGHRS and CDR2 YFSETQ. V shed 2 bases, J shed 4 bases, and the junction held 9 bases outside the gene matches. The part of the CDR3 DNA that was read is TGCGCCAGCAGCTTTCAGCCGGGACAGACGGGAAACACC. Protein: CASSFQPGQTGNT. The complete CDR3 protein is CASSFQPGQTGNTIYF.

This clone was recorded at least ten times. The observed sequence ends 3 residues before the CDR3 terminus, with the missing tail filled in from the germline J gene. The V and J genes are TRBV7-8 and TRBJ2-5; 10 bases align to TRBD2. Germline V gives CDR1 SGHVS, CDR2 FQNEAQ. The CDR3 contains 16 residues. CDR3 sequence reads: CASSSTDTGTSVTQYF. The covered CDR3 bases are TGTGCCAGCAGCTCCACAGATACCGGGACTAGCGTCACC.

This clone was recorded many times. Coverage ceases 3 residues before the CDR3 finishes, and the germline J gene fills in the end. This rearrangement joins TRBV20-1 to TRBJ2-2, with 8 bases that match TRBD2. The V gene end was trimmed by 6 bases and the J gene end by 5 bases; junction bases not matched to a gene: 11. Germline assignment: CDR1 DFQATT and CDR2 SNEGSKA (reference sequence). This CDR3 has 15 residues. The DNA read from the CDR3 is TGCAGTGCAACCACGGGGGGGACATCAACCGGGGAG. This gives the protein CSATTGGTSTGE. The entire CDR3 protein is CSATTGGTSTGELFF.